These T cell receptor beta chains were read from a single sample in a study of blood T cell repertoires in COVID-19. Here immunoSEQ multiplex PCR was the method, and the copy in TCRdb shows in-frame clones only, minus some. The data show roughly 80,000 clones, 90% to 95% seen once. The source material was peripheral blood. These receptors came from a man aged 60-69 years with acute or convalescent COVID-19. Each CDR3 is given with its conserved first and last residue. A D gene is named only where the DNA matches it firmly.

TRBV5-6,.,TRBJ1-1,CASSLRLRNTEAFF,TGTGCCAGCAGCTTGCGGTTAAGGAACACTGAAGCTTTCTTT
TRBV11-2,.,TRBJ2-7,CASSHGESYEQYF,TGTGCCAGCAGCCACGGGGAGTCATACGAGCAGTACTTC
TRBV12-5,TRBD1,TRBJ1-3,CASGLETGADTIYF,TGTGCTAGTGGTTTGGAGACAGGGGCGGACACCATATATTTT
TRBV6-6,TRBD2,TRBJ2-3,CASSPQTSGSTDTQYF,TGTGCCAGCAGCCCTCAGACTAGCGGGAGTACAGATACGCAGTATTTT
TRBV7-9,.,TRBJ2-3,CATRGLFGGTSTDTQYF,TGTGCCACCCGGGGTCTTTTCGGCGGGACTAGCACAGATACGCAGTATTTT
TRBV5-6,TRBD1,TRBJ2-1,CASSSTGQTDNEQFF,TGTGCCAGCAGCTCAACGGGACAGACAGACAATGAGCAGTTCTTC
TRBV5-1,.,TRBJ2-7,CASSLEMMSEQYF,TGCGCCAGCAGCTTGGAAATGATGAGCGAGCAGTACTTC
TRBV7-6,TRBD2,TRBJ2-5,CASSLGPSGSGETQYF,TGTGCCAGCAGCTTAGGCCCTAGCGGGAGTGGAGAGACCCAGTACTTC
TRBV11-3,.,TRBJ2-3,CASSLDFRDTQYF,TGTGCCAGCAGCTTAGACTTCAGGGATACGCAGTATTTT
TRBV27,.,TRBJ1-2,CASSSSTGGDYGYTF,TGTGCCAGCAGTTCCTCGACAGGAGGCGACTATGGCTACACCTTC
TRBV24-1,.,TRBJ1-5,CATSDGERGNQPQHF,TGTGCCACCAGTGATGGGGAAAGGGGTAATCAGCCCCAGCATTTT
TRBV7-9,.,TRBJ2-3,CASSEGLLLGTDTQYF,TGTGCCAGCAGCGAGGGACTCCTCCTCGGCACAGATACGCAGTATTTT
TRBV7-9,TRBD1,TRBJ1-5,CASSLGQTQPQHF,TGTGCCAGCAGCTTGGGACAGACTCAGCCCCAGCATTTT
TRBV19,TRBD2,TRBJ2-1,CASSMVAGGRHEQFF,TGTGCCAGTAGTATGGTGGCGGGAGGCCGGCATGAGCAGTTCTTC
TRBV24-1,TRBD2,TRBJ2-3,CATSDPSSGRATDTQYF,TGTGCCACCAGTGATCCGTCTAGCGGGAGGGCCACAGATACGCAGTATTTT
TRBV9,.,TRBJ1-4,CASSAPAGSGEKLFF,TGTGCCAGCAGCGCACCCGCGGGGTCCGGGGAAAAACTGTTTTTT